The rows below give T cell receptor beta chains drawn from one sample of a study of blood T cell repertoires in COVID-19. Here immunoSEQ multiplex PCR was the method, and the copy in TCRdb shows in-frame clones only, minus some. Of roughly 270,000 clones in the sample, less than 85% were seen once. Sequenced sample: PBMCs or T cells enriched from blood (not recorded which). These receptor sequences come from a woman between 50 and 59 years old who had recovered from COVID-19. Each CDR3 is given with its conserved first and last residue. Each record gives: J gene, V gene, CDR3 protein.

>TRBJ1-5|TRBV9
CASSVGASNNQPQHF
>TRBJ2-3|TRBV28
CASSRFITDTQYF
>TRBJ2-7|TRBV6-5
CASSLQGGYEQYF
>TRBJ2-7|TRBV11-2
CASSPRGIYEQYF
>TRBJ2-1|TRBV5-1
CASSWGRRNEQFF
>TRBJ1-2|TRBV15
CATSRDRGISLNYGYTF
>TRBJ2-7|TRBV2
CASSGSGYEQYF
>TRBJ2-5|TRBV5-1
CASSPGLAGVRTQYF
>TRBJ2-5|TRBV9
CASSVDYGGARETQYF
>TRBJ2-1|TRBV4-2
CASSQYSGGEDEQFF
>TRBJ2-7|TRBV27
CASSAGRRGEQYF
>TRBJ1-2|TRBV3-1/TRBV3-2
CASSQGYGVYGYTF
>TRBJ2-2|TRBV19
CASSIPSYTGELFF
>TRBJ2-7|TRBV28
CASLRQEATEQYF
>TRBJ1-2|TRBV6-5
CASRPYAGEYGYTF
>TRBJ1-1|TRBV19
CASSIAGQGAFF
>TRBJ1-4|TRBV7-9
CASSFRQGGEEKLFF
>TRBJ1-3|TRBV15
CATSGWTGSGNTIYF
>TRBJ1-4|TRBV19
CATKGEATNEKLFF
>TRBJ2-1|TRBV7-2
CASSLARDYNEQFF
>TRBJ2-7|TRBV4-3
CASSQDSLGLYEQYF
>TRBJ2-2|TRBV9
CASSVGLAGTTGELFF
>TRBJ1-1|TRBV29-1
CSGNRGRGTEAFF
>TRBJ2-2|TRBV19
CASSSWGLAGKPNTGELFF
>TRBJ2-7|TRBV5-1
CASKRNEEQYF
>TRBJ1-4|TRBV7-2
CASSLDGTGYGEKLFF
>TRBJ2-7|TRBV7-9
CASSLAYPSSEQYF
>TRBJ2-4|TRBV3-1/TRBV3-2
CASSQEESPKNIQYF
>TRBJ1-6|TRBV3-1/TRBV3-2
CASSQVGDTYNSPLHF
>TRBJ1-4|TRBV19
CASSILGLDEKLFF
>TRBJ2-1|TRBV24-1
CATSDSLAGPINEQFF
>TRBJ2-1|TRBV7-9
CASSLAGGGLHNEQFF
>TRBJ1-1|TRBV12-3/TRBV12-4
CASSSREHEAFF
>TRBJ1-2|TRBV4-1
CASSHGQGPLRGYTF
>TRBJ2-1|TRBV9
CASSAGGRPNEQFF
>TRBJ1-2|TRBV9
CASSARTGDNYGYTF
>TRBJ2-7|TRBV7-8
CASSLVPPGEGASAYEQYF
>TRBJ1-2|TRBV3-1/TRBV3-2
CASSQAIGQSYGYTF
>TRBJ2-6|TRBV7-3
CASSLMPGSGANVLTF
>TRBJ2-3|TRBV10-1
CASSEESGEGNTQYF
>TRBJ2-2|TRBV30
CAWSPWTGDLFANTGELFF
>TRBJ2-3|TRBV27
CASSGPRGALTDTQYF
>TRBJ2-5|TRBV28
CASSLSQGLAGTRETQYF
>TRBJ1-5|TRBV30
CAWSVRRSNQPQHF
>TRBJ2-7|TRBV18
CASSPWGGYEQYF
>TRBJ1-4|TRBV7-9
CASSRGATNEKLFF
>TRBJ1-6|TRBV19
CASSFTGGSYNSPLHF
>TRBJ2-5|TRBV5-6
CASTFRVRGSVTQYF
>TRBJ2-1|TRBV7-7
CASSLEAGGSHEQFF